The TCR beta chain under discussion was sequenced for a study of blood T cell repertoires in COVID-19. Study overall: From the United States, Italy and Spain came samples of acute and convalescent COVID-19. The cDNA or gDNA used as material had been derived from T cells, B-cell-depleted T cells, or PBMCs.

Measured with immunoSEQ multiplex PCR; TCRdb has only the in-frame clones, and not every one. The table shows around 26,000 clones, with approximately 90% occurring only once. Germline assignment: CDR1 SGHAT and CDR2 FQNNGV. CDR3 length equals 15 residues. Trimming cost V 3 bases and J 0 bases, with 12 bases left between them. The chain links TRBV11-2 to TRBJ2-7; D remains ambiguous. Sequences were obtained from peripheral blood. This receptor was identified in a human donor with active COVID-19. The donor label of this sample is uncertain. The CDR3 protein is CASSFARPSSYEQYF. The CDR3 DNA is TGTGCCAGCAGCTTTGCCCGTCCCAGCTCCTACGAGCAGTACTTC. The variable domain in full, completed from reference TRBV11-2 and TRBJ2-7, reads EAGVAQSPRYKIIEKRQSVAFWCNPISGHATLYWYQQILGQGPKLLIQFQNNGVVDDSQLPKDRFSAERLKGVDSTLKIQPAKLEDSAVYLCASSFARPSSYEQYFGPGTRLTVT.